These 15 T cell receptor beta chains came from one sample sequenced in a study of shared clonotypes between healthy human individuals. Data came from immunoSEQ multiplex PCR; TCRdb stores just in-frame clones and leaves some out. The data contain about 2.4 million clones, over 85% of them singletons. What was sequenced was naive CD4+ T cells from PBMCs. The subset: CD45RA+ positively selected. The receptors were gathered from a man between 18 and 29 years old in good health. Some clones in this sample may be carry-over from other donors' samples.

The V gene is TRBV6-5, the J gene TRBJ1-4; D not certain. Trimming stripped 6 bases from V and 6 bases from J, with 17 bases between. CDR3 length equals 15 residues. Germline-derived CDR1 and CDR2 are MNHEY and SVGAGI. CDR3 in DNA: TGTGCCAGCAGCCTCCGAACTGGCTTTGATGAAAAACTGTTTTTT. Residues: CASSLRTGFDEKLFF.

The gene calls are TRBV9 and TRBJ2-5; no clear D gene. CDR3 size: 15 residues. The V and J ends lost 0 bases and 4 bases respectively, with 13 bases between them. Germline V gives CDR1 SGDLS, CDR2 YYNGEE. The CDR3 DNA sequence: TGTGCCAGCAGCGTAGGGTCGAGCCCCCGAGAGACCCAGTACTTC. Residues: CASSVGSSPRETQYF.

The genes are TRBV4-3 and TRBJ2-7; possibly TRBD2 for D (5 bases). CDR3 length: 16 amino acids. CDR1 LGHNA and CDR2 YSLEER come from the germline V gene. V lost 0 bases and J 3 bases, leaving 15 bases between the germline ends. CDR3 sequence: CASSQDLRRAGYEQYF. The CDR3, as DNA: TGCGCCAGCAGCCAAGATCTCCGGCGGGCGGGCTACGAGCAGTACTTC.

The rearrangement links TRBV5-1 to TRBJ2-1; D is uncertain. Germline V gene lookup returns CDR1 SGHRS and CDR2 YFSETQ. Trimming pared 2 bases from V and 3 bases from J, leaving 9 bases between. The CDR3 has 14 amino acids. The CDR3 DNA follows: TGCGCCAGCAGCTTTGGGTCTAACTACAATGAGCAGTTCTTC. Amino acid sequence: CASSFGSNYNEQFF.

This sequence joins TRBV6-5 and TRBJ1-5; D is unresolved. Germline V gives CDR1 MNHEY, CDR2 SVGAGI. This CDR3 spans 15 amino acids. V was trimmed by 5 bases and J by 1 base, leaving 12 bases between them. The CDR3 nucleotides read TGTGCCAGCAGTCCCCGGGGAAAAAGCAATCAGCCCCAGCATTTT. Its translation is CASSPRGKSNQPQHF.

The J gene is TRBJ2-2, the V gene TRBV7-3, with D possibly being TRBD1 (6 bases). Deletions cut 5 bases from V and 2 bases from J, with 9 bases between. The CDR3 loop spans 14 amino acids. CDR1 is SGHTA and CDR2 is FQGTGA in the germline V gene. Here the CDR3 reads CASSKGGNTGELFF. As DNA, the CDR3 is TGTGCCAGCAGCAAAGGGGGTAACACCGGGGAGCTGTTTTTT.

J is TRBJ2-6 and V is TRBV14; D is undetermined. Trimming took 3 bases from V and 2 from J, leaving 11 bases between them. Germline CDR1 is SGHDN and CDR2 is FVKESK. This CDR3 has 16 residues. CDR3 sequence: CASSHFSAPGANVLTF. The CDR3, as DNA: TGTGCCAGCAGCCACTTTTCAGCACCTGGGGCCAACGTCCTGACTTTC.

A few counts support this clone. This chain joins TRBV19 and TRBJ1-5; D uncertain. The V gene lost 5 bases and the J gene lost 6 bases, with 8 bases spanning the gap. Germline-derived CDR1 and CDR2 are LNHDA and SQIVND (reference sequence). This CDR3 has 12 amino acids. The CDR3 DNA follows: TGTGCCAGTAGTGGGTCCGGTCAGCCCCAGCATTTT. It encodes CASSGSGQPQHF.

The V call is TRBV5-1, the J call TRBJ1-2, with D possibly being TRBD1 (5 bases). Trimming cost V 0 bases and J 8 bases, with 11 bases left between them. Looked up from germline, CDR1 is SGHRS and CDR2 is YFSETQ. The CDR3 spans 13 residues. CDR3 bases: TGCGCCAGCAGCTTGGTAGGGGAACGCGGCTACACCTTC. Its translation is CASSLVGERGYTF.

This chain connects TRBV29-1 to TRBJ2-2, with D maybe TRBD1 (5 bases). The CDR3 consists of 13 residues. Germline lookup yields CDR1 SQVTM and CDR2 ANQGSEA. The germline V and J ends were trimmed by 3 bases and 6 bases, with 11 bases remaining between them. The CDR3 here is CSVEGRVAGELFF. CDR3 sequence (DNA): TGCAGCGTTGAGGGCAGGGTCGCCGGGGAGCTGTTTTTT.

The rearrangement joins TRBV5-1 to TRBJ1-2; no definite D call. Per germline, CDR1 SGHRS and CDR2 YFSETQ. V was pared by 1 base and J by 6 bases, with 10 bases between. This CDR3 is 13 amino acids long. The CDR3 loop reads CASSLRDKNGYTF. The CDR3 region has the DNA TGCGCCAGCAGCTTGCGTGACAAGAATGGCTACACCTTC.

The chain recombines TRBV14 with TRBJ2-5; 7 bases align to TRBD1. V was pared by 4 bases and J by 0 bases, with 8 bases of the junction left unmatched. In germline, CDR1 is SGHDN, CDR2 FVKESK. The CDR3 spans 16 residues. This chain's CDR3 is CASSPQARGYQETQYF. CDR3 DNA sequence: TGTGCCAGCAGCCCCCAGGCCAGGGGGTACCAAGAGACCCAGTACTTC.

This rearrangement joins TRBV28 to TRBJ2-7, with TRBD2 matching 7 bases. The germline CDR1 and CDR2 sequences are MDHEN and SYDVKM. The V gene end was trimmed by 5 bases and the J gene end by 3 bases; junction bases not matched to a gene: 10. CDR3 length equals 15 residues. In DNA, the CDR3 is TGTGCCAGCAGTCGAATAGCGGGCCTGAACTACGAGCAGTACTTC. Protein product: CASSRIAGLNYEQYF. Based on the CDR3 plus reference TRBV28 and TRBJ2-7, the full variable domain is DVKVTQSSRYLVKRTGEKVFLECVQDMDHENMFWYRQDPGLGLRLIYFSYDVKMKEKGDIPEGYSVSREKKERFSLILESASTNQTSMYLCASSRIAGLNYEQYFGPGTRLTVT.

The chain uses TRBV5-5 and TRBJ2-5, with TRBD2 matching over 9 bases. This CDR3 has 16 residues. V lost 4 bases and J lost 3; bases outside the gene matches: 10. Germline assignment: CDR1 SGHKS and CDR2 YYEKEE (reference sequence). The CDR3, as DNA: TGTGCCAGCAGCCGAGAGGCGGGAGGGCCTAAAGAGACCCAGTACTTC. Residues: CASSREAGGPKETQYF.

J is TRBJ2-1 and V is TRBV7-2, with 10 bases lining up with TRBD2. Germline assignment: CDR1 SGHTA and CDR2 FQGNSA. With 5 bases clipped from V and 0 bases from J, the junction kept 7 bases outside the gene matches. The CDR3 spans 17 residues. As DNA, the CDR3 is TGTGCCAGCAGCCCCTTACTAGCGGGATCCTCCTACAATGAGCAGTTCTTC. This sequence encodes CASSPLLAGSSYNEQFF.